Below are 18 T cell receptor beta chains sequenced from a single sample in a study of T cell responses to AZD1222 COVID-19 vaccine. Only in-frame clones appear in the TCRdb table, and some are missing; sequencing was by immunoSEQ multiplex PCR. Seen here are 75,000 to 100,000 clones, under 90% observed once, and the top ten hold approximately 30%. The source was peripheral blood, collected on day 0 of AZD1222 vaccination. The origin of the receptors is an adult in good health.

The CDR3 protein is CASSGQPTGELFF. The CDR3, as DNA: TGTGCCAGCAGCGGGCAACCAACCGGGGAGCTGTTTTTT. The chain uses TRBV9 and TRBJ2-2; no reliable D call. The CDR3 totals 13 residues. Trimming cost V 3 bases and J 5 bases, with 8 bases left between them. Germline loops: CDR1 SGDLS, CDR2 YYNGEE.

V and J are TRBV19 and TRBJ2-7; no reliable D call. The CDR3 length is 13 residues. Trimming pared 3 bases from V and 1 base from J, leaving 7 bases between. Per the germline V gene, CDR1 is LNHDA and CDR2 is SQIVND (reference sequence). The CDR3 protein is CASSIVQSYEQYF. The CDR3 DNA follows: TGTGCCAGTAGTATCGTCCAGTCCTACGAGCAGTACTTC.

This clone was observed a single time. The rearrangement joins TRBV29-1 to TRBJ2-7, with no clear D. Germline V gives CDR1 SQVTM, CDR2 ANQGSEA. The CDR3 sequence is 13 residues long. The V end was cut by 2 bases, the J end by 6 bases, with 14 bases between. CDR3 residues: CSVESTWESEQYF. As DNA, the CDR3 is TGCAGCGTTGAATCAACGTGGGAAAGCGAGCAGTACTTC.

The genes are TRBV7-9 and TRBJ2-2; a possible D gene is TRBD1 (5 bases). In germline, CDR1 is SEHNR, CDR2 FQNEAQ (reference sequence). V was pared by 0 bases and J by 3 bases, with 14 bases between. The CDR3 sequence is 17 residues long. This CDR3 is CASSLAATGYDTGELFF. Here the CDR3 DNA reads TGTGCCAGCAGCTTAGCGGCCACAGGCTACGACACCGGGGAGCTGTTTTTT.

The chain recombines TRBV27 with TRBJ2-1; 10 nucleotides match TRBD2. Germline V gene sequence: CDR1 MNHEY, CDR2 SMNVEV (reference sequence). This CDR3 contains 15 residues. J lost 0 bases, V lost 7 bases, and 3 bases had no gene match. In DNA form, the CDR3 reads TGTGCCAGCACCTCTAGCGGGAGCTCCTACAATGAGCAGTTCTTC. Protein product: CASTSSGSSYNEQFF.

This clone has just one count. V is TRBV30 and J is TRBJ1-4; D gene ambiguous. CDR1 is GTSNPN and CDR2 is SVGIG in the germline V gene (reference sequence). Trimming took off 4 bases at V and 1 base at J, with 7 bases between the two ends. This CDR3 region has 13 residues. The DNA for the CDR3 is TGTGCCTGGACTGAGGGAACTAATGAAAAACTGTTTTTT. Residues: CAWTEGTNEKLFF.

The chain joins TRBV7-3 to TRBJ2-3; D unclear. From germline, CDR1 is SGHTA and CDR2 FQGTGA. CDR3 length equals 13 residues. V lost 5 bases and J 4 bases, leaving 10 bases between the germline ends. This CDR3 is CASSLRFSDTQYF. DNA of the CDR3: TGTGCCAGCAGCCTACGATTTTCAGATACGCAGTATTTT.

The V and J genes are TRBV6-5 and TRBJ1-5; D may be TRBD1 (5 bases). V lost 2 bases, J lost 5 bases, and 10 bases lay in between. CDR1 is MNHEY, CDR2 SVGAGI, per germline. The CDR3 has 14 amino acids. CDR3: CASSYGTGDQPQHF. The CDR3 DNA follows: TGTGCCAGCAGTTACGGTACGGGGGATCAGCCCCAGCATTTT.

CDR3 amino acids: CASSVELGQITIGYTF. The CDR3 DNA sequence: TGTGCCAGCAGCGTAGAGTTGGGACAGATAACTATTGGCTACACCTTC. The chain joins TRBV9 to TRBJ1-2; TRBD1 matches at 7 bases. Germline CDR1 is SGDLS and CDR2 is YYNGEE. Unmatched junction bases numbered 12, after V lost 0 bases and J lost 7 bases. The CDR3 has 16 residues.

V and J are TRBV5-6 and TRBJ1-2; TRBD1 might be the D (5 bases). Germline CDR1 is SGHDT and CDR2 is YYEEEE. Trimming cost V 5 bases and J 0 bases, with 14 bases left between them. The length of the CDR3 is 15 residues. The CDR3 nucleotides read TGTGCCAGCAGAGCGACGACAGCTTCTAACTATGGCTACACCTTC. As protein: CASRATTASNYGYTF.

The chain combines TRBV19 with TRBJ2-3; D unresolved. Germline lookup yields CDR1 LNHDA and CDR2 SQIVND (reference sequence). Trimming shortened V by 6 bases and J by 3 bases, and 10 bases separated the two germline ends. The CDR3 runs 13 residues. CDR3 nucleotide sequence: TGTGCCAGTAGCCCGTTACTAACAGATACGCAGTATTTT. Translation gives CASSPLLTDTQYF.

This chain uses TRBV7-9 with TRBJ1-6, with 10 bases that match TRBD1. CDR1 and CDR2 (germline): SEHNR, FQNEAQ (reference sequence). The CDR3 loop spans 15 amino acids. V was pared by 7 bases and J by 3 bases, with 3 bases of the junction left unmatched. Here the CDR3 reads CASNRDRGYNSPLHF. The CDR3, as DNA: TGTGCCAGCAATCGGGACAGGGGCTATAATTCACCCCTCCACTTT.

The CDR3 region is CASSFRGGGNQPQHF. In DNA, the CDR3 is TGTGCCAGCAGTTTCAGGGGAGGTGGCAATCAGCCCCAGCATTTT. The chain has TRBV6-6 and TRBJ1-5; D possibly corresponds to TRBD1 (6 bases). Germline V gene data show CDR1 as MNHNY and CDR2 as SVGAGI (reference sequence). Trimming cost V 4 bases and J 2 bases, with 12 bases left between them. This CDR3 is 15 amino acids long.

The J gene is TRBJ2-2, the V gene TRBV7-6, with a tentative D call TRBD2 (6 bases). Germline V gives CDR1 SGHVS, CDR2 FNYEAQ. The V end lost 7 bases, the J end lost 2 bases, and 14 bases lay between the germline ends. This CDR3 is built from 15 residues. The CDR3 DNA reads TGTGCCAGCACGCTCGAGGGGACTAACACCGGGGAGCTGTTTTTT. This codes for CASTLEGTNTGELFF.

CDR3 DNA: TGTGCCAGCAGCCCCGTATTTGGGTTCGACGAGCTGTTTTTT. This translates into CASSPVFGFDELFF. The chain links TRBV9 to TRBJ2-2, with D hard to call. This CDR3 has 14 residues. Germline V gives CDR1 SGDLS, CDR2 YYNGEE. V lost 4 bases and J lost 11, with 18 bases in between.

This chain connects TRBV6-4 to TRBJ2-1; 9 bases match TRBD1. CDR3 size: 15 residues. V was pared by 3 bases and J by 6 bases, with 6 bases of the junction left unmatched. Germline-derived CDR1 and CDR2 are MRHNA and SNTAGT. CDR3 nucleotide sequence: TGTGCCAGCAGTGAGGACAGGGGAGGCCCCAATGAGCAGTTCTTC. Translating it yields CASSEDRGGPNEQFF.

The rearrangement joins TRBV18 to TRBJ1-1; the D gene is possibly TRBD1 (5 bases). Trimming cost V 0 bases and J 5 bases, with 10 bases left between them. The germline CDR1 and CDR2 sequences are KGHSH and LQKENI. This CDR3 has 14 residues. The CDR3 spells CASSPPSQGTEAFF. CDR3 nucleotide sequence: TGTGCCAGCTCACCACCCAGCCAGGGAACTGAAGCTTTCTTT.

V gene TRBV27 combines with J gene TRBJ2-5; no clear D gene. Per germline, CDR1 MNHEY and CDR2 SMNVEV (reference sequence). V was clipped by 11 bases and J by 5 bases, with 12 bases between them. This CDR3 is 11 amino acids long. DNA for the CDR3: TGTGCCGCCGGGCGCGTGGAGACCCAGTACTTC. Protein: CAAGRVETQYF.